This is a list of T cell receptor beta chains from one sample in a study of cytomegalovirus exposure and HLA in healthy donors. Method: immunoSEQ multiplex PCR; TCRdb's copy keeps in-frame clones and lacks some. Counted here are 75,000 to 95,000 clones, roughly 73% occurring once; the ten biggest clones make up less than 5.5%. The sample taken for sequencing was PBMCs. The origin of the receptors is a male donor in good health and CMV-seropositive. CDR3s include the opening cysteine and the closing phenylalanine or tryptophan. A D gene is named only where the DNA matches it firmly. Clone size, where shown, is once, few, many, or a class for clones that have expanded.

>TRBD2|-|TRBV7-3|TRBJ2-3
CASSLAGGTGYTQYF
TGTGCCAGCAGCTTGGCGGGGGGCACAGGGTATACGCAGTATTTT
>TRBD2|-|TRBV29-1|TRBJ2-1
CSVELETSVASYNEQFF
TGCAGCGTTGAATTGGAGACTAGCGTTGCATCTTACAATGAGCAGTTCTTC
>-|-|TRBV5-1|TRBJ1-5
CASSSDSGPQHF
TGCGCCAGCAGCTCGGACTCGGGGCCCCAGCATTTT
>TRBD1|-|TRBV11-2|TRBJ2-7
CASSPGTGRSYEQYF
TGTGCCAGCAGCCCCGGGACAGGGCGTTCCTACGAGCAGTACTTC
>-|-|TRBV27|TRBJ2-2
CASSLQGTGELFF
TGTGCCAGCAGTTTGCAGGGCACCGGGGAGCTGTTTTTT
>TRBD1|-|TRBV7-9|TRBJ1-2
CASSRTGDGYTF
TGTGCCAGCAGCCGGACAGGGGATGGCTACACCTTC
>-|-|TRBV7-2|TRBJ1-2
CASSRRTAYGYTF
TGTGCCAGCAGCCGCCGGACAGCTTATGGCTACACCTTC
>-|few|TRBV18|TRBJ2-7
CASSPWPVATVSYEQYF
TGTGCCAGCTCACCATGGCCGGTAGCAACGGTGTCCTACGAGCAGTACTTC
>TRBD1|-|TRBV27|TRBJ2-7
CASKYRGQSYEQYF
TGTGCCAGCAAATACAGGGGGCAATCCTACGAGCAGTACTTC
>TRBD2|-|TRBV5-6|TRBJ2-1
CASSYKRGRYNEQFF
TGTGCCAGCAGCTACAAGCGGGGACGATACAATGAGCAGTTCTTC
>TRBD2|-|TRBV30|TRBJ2-7
CAGFWREGYEQYF
TGTGCCGGCTTCTGGCGGGAGGGCTACGAGCAGTACTTC
>-|-|TRBV13|TRBJ2-1
CASSPWSGGNEQFF
TGTGCCAGCAGCCCCTGGTCCGGGGGCAATGAGCAGTTCTTC
>TRBD2|once|TRBV19|TRBJ2-7
CASSVTGGLYEQYF
TGTGCCAGTAGTGTAACGGGAGGGCTCTACGAGCAGTACTTC
>-|-|TRBV9|TRBJ2-5
CASSVVAGMETQYF
TGTGCCAGCAGCGTAGTGGCAGGGATGGAGACCCAGTACTTC
>TRBD1|-|TRBV19|TRBJ2-5
CASSSGTGGQETQYF
TGTGCCAGTAGTTCCGGGACAGGGGGCCAAGAGACCCAGTACTTC
>-|-|TRBV7-9|TRBJ1-2
CASSPAGEGYTF
TGTGCCAGCAGCCCCGCCGGGGAGGGCTACACCTTC
>-|-|TRBV11-2|TRBJ2-1
CASSLGIAVYNEQFF
TGTGCCAGCAGCTTAGGGATAGCGGTTTACAATGAGCAGTTCTTC
>TRBD1|-|TRBV10-3|TRBJ2-1
CATRTGFDEQFF
TGTGCCACCAGGACAGGGTTCGATGAGCAGTTCTTC
>-|-|TRBV15|TRBJ2-7
CATSRVPGGSGEYEQYF
TGTGCCACCAGCAGAGTACCCGGTGGTAGCGGCGAATACGAGCAGTACTTC
>-|-|TRBV9|TRBJ2-7
CASSVEGGGGPVREQYF
TGTGCCAGCAGCGTAGAAGGGGGAGGGGGACCGGTTAGGGAGCAGTACTTC
>TRBD2|once|TRBV19|TRBJ2-1
CASSMGLVSNEQFF
TGTGCCAGTAGTATGGGACTAGTCTCCAATGAGCAGTTCTTC
>TRBD1|-|TRBV27|TRBJ2-1
CASSHRDSSHNEQFF
TGTGCCAGCAGTCACCGGGACAGTTCCCACAATGAGCAGTTCTTC
>-|-|TRBV11-2|TRBJ1-2
CASSLITGNGYTF
TGTGCCAGCAGCTTAATAACAGGGAATGGCTACACCTTC
>TRBD2|few|TRBV5-1|TRBJ2-5
CASSPGVAGGIQETQYF
TGCGCCAGCAGCCCGGGGGTAGCGGGGGGAATACAAGAGACCCAGTACTTC
>-|once|TRBV28|TRBJ1-6
CASSPLSGPPLHF
TGTGCCAGCAGTCCGCTAAGTGGGCCACCCCTCCACTTT
>TRBD1|-|TRBV28|TRBJ1-5
CASSLPSGTGNQPQHF
TGTGCCAGCAGTTTACCCTCCGGGACAGGGAATCAGCCCCAGCATTTT
>TRBD1|-|TRBV5-1|TRBJ1-1
CASSPGTGNTEAFF
TGCGCCAGCAGCCCCGGGACAGGTAACACTGAAGCTTTCTTT
>TRBD1|-|TRBV2|TRBJ1-5
CASSDRGYQPQHF
TGTGCCTCCTCGGACAGGGGATATCAGCCCCAGCATTTT
>-|-|TRBV21-1|TRBJ1-1
CASSNYLGRGQGNTEAFF
TGTGCCAGCAGCAACTACTTGGGGAGAGGACAGGGCAACACTGAAGCTTTCTTT
>-|-|TRBV5-1|TRBJ2-4
CASSLAASWDIQYF
TGCGCCAGCAGCTTGGCGGCTAGCTGGGACATTCAGTACTTC
>TRBD1|-|TRBV10-3|TRBJ1-5
CAISEAPGGAWPQHF
TGTGCCATCAGTGAGGCCCCAGGGGGCGCGTGGCCCCAGCATTTT
>-|-|TRBV9|TRBJ2-5
CASSVAVSSAAETQYF
TGTGCCAGCAGCGTAGCCGTTTCGAGCGCGGCGGAGACCCAGTACTTC
>TRBD1|-|TRBV6-5|TRBJ2-2
CASRGQGETGELFF
TGTGCCAGCAGAGGACAGGGGGAGACCGGGGAGCTGTTTTTT
>-|once|TRBV2|TRBJ2-3
CASKFNYRKDTQYF
TGTGCCAGCAAATTCAACTACCGGAAGGATACGCAGTATTTT
>TRBD1|-|TRBV5-1|TRBJ2-3
CASSLGPGQGVLDTQYF
TGCGCCAGCAGCTTGGGGCCGGGACAGGGGGTATTAGATACGCAGTATTTT
>TRBD2|-|TRBV18|TRBJ2-1
CASSPVGPSGERNEQFF
TGTGCCAGCTCACCTGTCGGCCCTAGCGGGGAGAGGAATGAGCAGTTCTTC
>TRBD1|-|TRBV11-2|TRBJ2-5
CASSLTGLRETQYF
TGTGCCAGCAGCTTGACAGGGTTGAGGGAGACCCAGTACTTC
>-|-|TRBV5-4|TRBJ2-1
CASSLGRESYNEQFF
TGTGCCAGCAGCTTGGGACGGGAGTCCTACAATGAGCAGTTCTTC
>-|-|TRBV30|TRBJ1-2
CAWSVEGAEGYTF
TGTGCCTGGAGTGTAGAAGGGGCGGAAGGCTACACCTTC
>TRBD1|-|TRBV19|TRBJ1-1
CATSTGGTEAFF
TGTGCCACTTCGACAGGGGGCACTGAAGCTTTCTTT
>-|-|TRBV6-5|TRBJ1-3
CASSYSWRGTGNTIYF
TGTGCCAGCAGTTACTCTTGGAGGGGAACTGGAAACACCATATATTTT
>TRBD1|few|TRBV5-4|TRBJ1-2
CASSLGQGEAGYTF
TGTGCCAGCAGCTTGGGCCAGGGGGAAGCTGGCTACACCTTC
>-|-|TRBV2|TRBJ1-3
CASSLSSGNTIYF
TGTGCCAGCAGTCTCAGCTCTGGAAACACCATATATTTT
>-|-|TRBV9|TRBJ2-1
CASSVVAGTYNEQFF
TGTGCCAGCAGCGTAGTAGCAGGGACATACAATGAGCAGTTCTTC
>-|-|TRBV29-1|TRBJ1-2
CSVDSYGYTF
TGCAGCGTTGACAGCTATGGCTACACCTTC
>-|-|TRBV7-9|TRBJ2-1
CAGGLLGSEQFF
TGTGCCGGCGGACTTTTAGGGTCTGAGCAGTTCTTC
>-|-|TRBV6-5|TRBJ2-7
CASSYTLDFYEQYF
TGTGCCAGCAGTTACACCCTAGACTTCTACGAGCAGTACTTC
>-|-|TRBV30|TRBJ1-1
CAWRALGGTNTEAFF
TGTGCCTGGAGAGCATTGGGGGGGACGAACACTGAAGCTTTCTTT
>-|-|TRBV25-1|TRBJ2-1
CASSDQGLRSNEQFF
TGTGCCAGCAGTGACCAGGGACTGCGGAGCAATGAGCAGTTCTTC
>-|-|TRBV6-5|TRBJ1-1
CASSPSEGGTEAFF
TGTGCCAGCAGCCCTAGTGAGGGGGGGACTGAAGCTTTCTTT
>-|-|TRBV4-1|TRBJ1-5
CASSQTTGNNQPQHF
TGCGCCAGCAGCCAAACAACAGGGAACAATCAGCCCCAGCATTTT